Sequencing of this T cell receptor (beta chain) was carried out in a study of CD8 T cells in Susac syndrome. Random hexamers served to reverse transcribe about 0.5 to 1 ug RNA. Via MiXCR, TCRdb re-called the immunoSEQ multiplex PCR reads, giving one row per CDR3 protein. The table shows around 71,000 distinct CDR3 sequences, with roughly 93% occurring only once. Sequencing input: CD4+ T cells from PBMCs. This sequence originates from a human donor with Susac syndrome.

The CDR3 nucleotides are TGCGCCAGCAGCTTGCAGGGGGTGAGGCTGAACACTGAAGCTTTCTTT. It specifies CASSLQGVRLNTEAFF. The gene calls are TRBV5-1 and TRBJ1-1; 7 bases agree with TRBD1. V shed 1 base, J shed 0 bases, and the junction held 6 bases outside the gene matches. The germline CDR1 and CDR2 sequences are SGHRS and YFSETQ. The CDR3 runs 16 residues.